This TCR beta chain was found in a study of T cells in Graves' hyperthyroidism and ophthalmopathy (dated by TCRdb to between 2018 and 2021). Broadly, across the study: Peripheral blood was collected at initial diagnosis, before any treatment. The study also compared thyroid tissue and blood T-cell repertoires from five or six Graves' hyperthyroidism patients. TCR Vbeta CDR3 sequencing of 120 to 150 peripheral blood samples (about 45 ophthalmopathy, 75 or so hyperthyroidism and around 17 progressor patients) is reported in the paper. A discovery cohort of about 95 patients, roughly 45 with Graves' ophthalmopathy and approximately 55 with stable Graves' hyperthyroidism, was used to find distinguishing TCR V-J signatures. Once sampling was done, hyperthyroidism patients were given methimazole at a starting dose of 30 mg daily, whereas ophthalmopathy patients were given high-dose intravenous methylprednisolone. The 95 to 100 discovery patients were divided at random into training and test sets in a 7:3 ratio. Whether ophthalmopathy could be predicted prospectively was tested in an independent validation cohort made up of 18 to 20 hyperthyroidism patients plus 17 patients who later progressed to ophthalmopathy.

On this clonotype itself: The target of this receptor is not known. Mismatch with germline at one junction end may stem from a read error.

The CDR3 contains 15 residues, cysteine and phenylalanine counted. Kept here is only the CDR3 DNA, which spans 45 bases and is read in frame from base 1. In the ophthalmopathy patients, disease was moderately to severely active, with a Clinical Activity Score of 3 or more, a NOSPECS grade of 4 or more, and a duration of less than 3 months. Patients with uncontrolled infections, other autoimmune diseases, pregnancy or lactation were excluded. Diagnoses were based on clinical symptoms, serum thyroxine and TRAb, thyroid ultrasound and orbital computed tomography. PBMCs were separated from 8 to 10 ml of fresh peripheral blood using Ficoll-Paque density gradient centrifugation. Total RNA was extracted with Trizol reagent, and quality was checked on an Agilent 2100 Bioanalyzer. The research as a whole found: A 13 V-J signature model separated ophthalmopathy from stable hyperthyroidism, with approximately 87% sensitivity and about 81% specificity in cross-validation and 80%/75% in testing. Blood samples also contained most of the expanded thyroid clonotypes (frequency above 0.001), which suggests that blood repertoires may reflect thyroid immune responses. Sample size was not statistically predetermined, and blinding of investigators to group allocation was not performed. During validation, the model predicted progression to ophthalmopathy a median of around six months ahead of onset, with just under 71% sensitivity and almost 75% specificity.

The TCR beta CDR3 regions were amplified from RNA transcripts. For the first round of RT-PCR on the TCR CDR3, the HTBI primer set was used together with the Qiagen OneStep RT-PCR kit. A second multiplex PCR round built the libraries, followed by size selection and purification. Paired-end sequencing of the libraries was performed with 100 bp reads on an Illumina HiSeq2000. Turning to the authors' computational methods: SOAPnuke was used to process the raw data, with reads discarded if the reads contained adapters or uncalled bases, had a mean Phred below 15, or lacked an exact constant-primer or identifier match. High-quality paired reads were merged using COPE v1.2.5, and each unique nucleotide sequence was defined as a clonotype. Clonotypes were aligned to IMGT TRBV, TRBD and TRBJ reference segments using MiTCR v1.1. The analysis included only V-J combinations with a frequency above 0.0001, which together covered roughly 99% of the repertoires. A TCS score was defined as the ratio of F50 (clonal expansion) to E x V (chaos), with BLOSUM62-based TCRdist applied between CDR3 peptides within each V-J. Welch's t-statistics and random forest reduced just over 500 V-J features to roughly 13, which were used in a naive Bayes classifier (R e1071). Through fastp at Q25 and MiXCR, TCRdb rebuilt clones from the public reads, retaining in-frame beta chains. Rows with one shared CDR3 protein collapse into an entry with the most common genes and DNA. Here the V and J calls rest on TCRdb's processing, not on the authors' analysis. For this sample there are 400,000 to 500,000 distinct CDR3 sequences; over 12% appear just once. Around 13% of the sample lies in the top ten.

The chain employs TRBV12-3 or TRBV12-4 and TRBJ1-4, with a weak D call of TRBD1 (5 bases match). The source material was blood. The source of this sequence is a man younger than 30 with Graves' ophthalmopathy. Read as DNA, the sequence is TGTGCCAGCAGTATAGCCGGGTCCCCAGGGAAAAAACTGTTTTTT. This gives the protein CASSIAGSPGKKLFF.